A single sample gave rise to the 21 T cell receptor beta chains below, sequenced in a study of cytomegalovirus exposure and HLA in healthy donors. Assay: immunoSEQ multiplex PCR; the TCRdb copy retains only in-frame clones and omits some. The sample includes 95,000 to 150,000 clones, more than 95% seen only once; the top ten take about 1.7%. The sequenced material came from PBMCs. These receptors all come from a man aged 18 to 35 in good health and CMV-seronegative.

The rearrangement joins TRBV11-3 to TRBJ1-1; D is undetermined. CDR1 is SGHNT and CDR2 is YENEEA in the germline V gene. The V end lost 3 bases, the J end lost 3 bases, and 8 bases lay between the germline ends. The CDR3 is made up of 13 amino acids. DNA of the CDR3: TGTGCCAGCAGCTTGGACGGGGACACTGAAGCTTTCTTT. Protein: CASSLDGDTEAFF.

The chain couples TRBV28 to TRBJ2-3; 9 bases are a match to TRBD1. CDR3 length equals 16 residues. Looked up from germline, CDR1 is MDHEN and CDR2 is SYDVKM. Germline trimming cut 6 bases from V and 5 bases from J; bases unmatched to any gene: 12. The CDR3 loop is CASRPTGGPSGDTQYF. The DNA for the CDR3 is TGTGCCAGCAGACCTACAGGGGGCCCCTCGGGAGATACGCAGTATTTT.

The chain has TRBV18 and TRBJ2-3, with 11 positions matching TRBD2. CDR3 size: 16 residues. Germline loops: CDR1 KGHSH, CDR2 LQKENI. The V segment lost 3 bases and the J segment 5 bases; nucleotides outside the gene matches: 7. CDR3 amino acids: CASSPRIAGGEDTQYF. The CDR3, as DNA: TGTGCCAGCTCACCTCGCATAGCGGGAGGGGAAGATACGCAGTATTTT.

In DNA form, the CDR3 reads TGTGCCAGCAGCGCGGGAACGAGTAACCAAGAGACCCAGTACTTC. Its translation is CASSAGTSNQETQYF. The chain has TRBV7-3 and TRBJ2-5, with D maybe TRBD2 (6 bases). The germline V gene encodes CDR1 SGHTA and CDR2 FQGTGA. The CDR3 is 15 residues long. V lost 5 bases to trimming and J lost 0 bases, with 13 bases between them.

This clone was picked up one time. V is TRBV6-6 and J is TRBJ1-2; 8 bases are a match to TRBD1. There are 15 residues in the CDR3. Losses at the gene ends were 6 bases for V and 6 bases for J; bases not matched to a gene: 12. Germline CDR1 MNHNY, CDR2 SVGAGI (reference sequence). CDR3 protein: CASSLTTGDPDGYTF. DNA for the CDR3: TGTGCCAGCAGCCTAACGACAGGGGACCCGGATGGCTACACCTTC.

The CDR3 spells CASSSQGIRGRWSTEAFF. CDR3 bases: TGTGCCAGCAGCTCCCAAGGGATCAGGGGAAGGTGGAGCACTGAAGCTTTCTTT. The rearrangement links TRBV11-2 to TRBJ1-1; TRBD1 might be the D (6 bases). The CDR3 is 18 amino acids. The germline V and J ends were trimmed by 4 bases and 4 bases, with 25 bases remaining between them. Per the germline V gene, CDR1 is SGHAT and CDR2 is FQNNGV.

This chain connects TRBV6-5 to TRBJ1-1, with D maybe TRBD1 (5 bases). Germline lookup yields CDR1 MNHEY and CDR2 SVGAGI. The CDR3 runs 14 residues. Trimming shortened V by 0 bases and J by 11 bases, and 16 bases separated the two germline ends. CDR3 protein: CASSYSKGKEEAFF. The CDR3 nucleotides are TGTGCCAGCAGTTACTCGAAGGGGAAGGAAGAGGCTTTCTTT.

The CDR3 reads CASSLANRRKSYNEQFF. As DNA, the CDR3 is TGCGCCAGCAGCTTGGCCAACCGGCGGAAATCCTACAATGAGCAGTTCTTC. This chain uses TRBV5-1 with TRBJ2-1; D remains unclear. The CDR3 runs 17 residues. V was clipped by 0 bases and J by 1 base, with 14 bases between them. Germline CDR1 SGHRS, CDR2 YFSETQ.

The rearrangement links TRBV7-9 to TRBJ1-1; maybe TRBD1 (6 bases). CDR3 length: 15 residues. In germline, CDR1 is SEHNR, CDR2 FQNEAQ (reference sequence). CDR3 coding DNA: TGTGCTGGGTCGGGGGGCGCCGGGTTTACCACTGAAGCTTTCTTT. It encodes CAGSGGAGFTTEAFF.

The V call is TRBV9, the J call TRBJ2-5; perhaps TRBD1 as D (6 bases). Trimming cost V 0 bases and J 4 bases, with 7 bases left between them. The CDR3 has 13 amino acids. Germline V gives CDR1 SGDLS, CDR2 YYNGEE. The CDR3 loop reads CASSVGTAETQYF. CDR3 in DNA: TGTGCCAGCAGCGTAGGGACAGCAGAGACCCAGTACTTC.

This clone was seen just once. The chain couples TRBV5-1 to TRBJ2-3; 11 bases line up with TRBD2. Germline V lookup: CDR1 SGHRS, CDR2 YFSETQ. The CDR3 has 15 amino acids. The V gene end was trimmed by 5 bases and the J gene end by 5 bases; junction bases not matched to a gene: 7. The CDR3 reads CASRATSGSGDTQYF. The CDR3 DNA reads TGCGCCAGCAGGGCCACTAGCGGGAGTGGAGATACGCAGTATTTT.

The V gene is TRBV7-9, the J gene TRBJ1-1; 12 bases are shared with TRBD1. The germline V gene encodes CDR1 SEHNR and CDR2 FQNEAQ (reference sequence). The V and J ends lost 3 bases and 1 base, in that order; junction bases with no gene match: 6. The CDR3 has 17 amino acids. CDR3 sequence: CASSFPGQGASNTEAFF. The DNA of the CDR3 is TGTGCCAGCAGCTTTCCGGGACAGGGGGCTTCGAACACTGAAGCTTTCTTT.

The rearrangement uses TRBV7-2 and TRBJ1-2; TRBD1 might be the D (5 bases). The CDR3 runs 15 residues. Between the trimmed V and J ends, which lost 2 bases and 1 base, there was a span of 11 bases. The germline V gene has CDR1 SGHTA and CDR2 FQGNSA. This CDR3 reads CASSLSGTDNYGYTF. The CDR3 nucleotides read TGTGCCAGCAGCTTAAGCGGGACCGATAACTATGGCTACACCTTC.

The chain uses TRBV7-2 and TRBJ2-7, with TRBD1 matching 7 bases. V gave up 4 bases and J gave up 0 bases; unmatched junction bases: 6. Germline CDR1 is SGHTA and CDR2 is FQGNSA. The CDR3 loop spans 15 amino acids. DNA of the CDR3: TGTGCCAGCAGCTCCCGGACAGGCTTCTCCTACGAGCAGTACTTC. This sequence encodes CASSSRTGFSYEQYF.

The chain has TRBV27 and TRBJ2-7; D is possibly TRBD1 (6 bases). The CDR3 runs to 15 residues. Trimming removed 3 bases from V and 9 bases from J, with 21 bases in between. Germline CDR1 reads MNHEY; CDR2 reads SMNVEV (reference sequence). The CDR3 nucleotides are TGTGCCAGCAGTTTGTCGTCGGGACACGTTGATGGGCAGTACTTC. Translation: CASSLSSGHVDGQYF.

The CDR3 DNA reads as TGTGCCACCAGCGCAGGGCTAGGGTCTGGGGCCAACGTCCTGACTTTC. It translates to CATSAGLGSGANVLTF. The chain is built from TRBV15 and TRBJ2-6; weak D call: TRBD1 (5 bases). This CDR3 comprises 16 residues. Trimming took off 5 bases at V and 1 base at J, with 12 bases between the two ends. Germline-derived CDR1 and CDR2 are LNHNV and YYDKDF (reference sequence).

The chain joins TRBV28 to TRBJ2-1; TRBD1 aligns across 7 bases. The germline V gene has CDR1 MDHEN and CDR2 SYDVKM. Unmatched junction bases numbered 3, after V lost 1 base and J lost 6 bases. The CDR3 is made up of 14 amino acids. Written as DNA, the CDR3 is TGTGCCAGCAGTTTATTGACAGGGTTCAATGAGCAGTTCTTC. This codes for CASSLLTGFNEQFF.

The chain carries TRBV4-1 and TRBJ2-7; the match to TRBD1 covers 9 bases. The V and J ends lost 1 base and 5 bases, in that order; junction bases with no gene match: 9. The germline V gene has CDR1 MGHRA and CDR2 YSYEKL. This CDR3 region has 16 residues. CDR3 nucleotide sequence: TGCGCCAGCAGCCAAGCCCCCGGACAGGGGACCGACGAGCAGTACTTC. It encodes CASSQAPGQGTDEQYF.

The J gene is TRBJ1-5, the V gene TRBV5-6; D remains unclear. Trimming stripped 0 bases from V and 7 bases from J, with 11 bases between. Looked up from germline, CDR1 is SGHDT and CDR2 is YYEEEE. This CDR3 spans 14 amino acids. DNA for the CDR3: TGTGCCAGCAGCTTGGCGAGTTTGGAGCAGCCCCAGCATTTT. This sequence encodes CASSLASLEQPQHF.

The V call is TRBV19, the J call TRBJ1-1; a possible D gene is TRBD1 (5 bases). Germline CDR1 LNHDA, CDR2 SQIVND (reference sequence). This CDR3 has 13 amino acids. Trimming cost V 5 bases and J 5 bases, with 12 bases left between them. This CDR3 is CASSGGVWTEAFF. Here the CDR3 DNA reads TGTGCCAGTAGTGGAGGGGTGTGGACTGAAGCTTTCTTT.

V gene TRBV28 combines with J gene TRBJ1-1; D possibly corresponds to TRBD1 (6 bases). The CDR3 has 14 amino acids. V was clipped by 4 bases and J by 6 bases, with 15 bases between them. CDR1 MDHEN and CDR2 SYDVKM come from the germline V gene. In nucleotides, the CDR3 is TGTGCCAGCAGTTCCGTCCAGGGGTTATCTGAAGCTTTCTTT. Its protein product is CASSSVQGLSEAFF.